The rows below give T cell receptor beta chains drawn from one sample of a study of blood T cell repertoires in COVID-19. TCRdb keeps only in-frame clones here, not all; method: immunoSEQ multiplex PCR. This table holds roughly 61,000 clones, roughly 84% found once. Material: peripheral blood. The receptors derive from a man aged 35 to 55 with active COVID-19. The CDR3 runs from the conserved cysteine through the conserved F or W. A D gene is named only where the DNA matches it firmly. For some rows the clone size is stated as once, few or many, or as a class when expanded; others skip it.

CDR3aa: CASSPLQGTEQYF
CDR3nt: TGCGCCAGCAGCCCTTTACAGGGAACCGAGCAGTACTTC
len: 13
d_gene: NA
j_gene: TRBJ2-7
abundance: NA
v_gene: TRBV5-1

CDR3aa: CASSLEQGFTDTQYF
CDR3nt: TGTGCCAGCAGCTTGGAGCAGGGGTTCACAGATACGCAGTATTTT
len: 15
d_gene: NA
j_gene: TRBJ2-3
abundance: NA
v_gene: TRBV5-4

CDR3aa: CASIQPGQGSDTQYF
CDR3nt: TGTGCCAGCATTCAACCGGGACAGGGGTCAGATACGCAGTATTTT
len: 15
d_gene: TRBD1
j_gene: TRBJ2-3
abundance: NA
v_gene: TRBV28

CDR3aa: CASWLQAGGPGETQYF
CDR3nt: TGCGCCAGCTGGTTGCAAGCGGGAGGGCCTGGTGAGACCCAGTACTTC
len: 16
d_gene: TRBD2
j_gene: TRBJ2-5
abundance: NA
v_gene: TRBV5-1

CDR3aa: CASRSSYGYTF
CDR3nt: TGTGCCAGCAGGTCGAGCTATGGCTACACCTTC
len: 11
d_gene: NA
j_gene: TRBJ1-2
abundance: NA
v_gene: TRBV3-1/TRBV3-2

CDR3aa: CSARPEDRGYGYTF
CDR3nt: TGCAGCGCGCGACCGGAGGACAGGGGATATGGCTACACCTTC
len: 14
d_gene: TRBD1
j_gene: TRBJ1-2
abundance: NA
v_gene: TRBV29-1

CDR3aa: CACPGLGSYEQYF
CDR3nt: TGTGCCTGCCCGGGACTGGGCTCTTACGAGCAGTACTTC
len: 13
d_gene: NA
j_gene: TRBJ2-7
abundance: NA
v_gene: TRBV30

CDR3aa: CASSMLVDYGYTF
CDR3nt: TGTGCCAGTAGTATGCTGGTAGACTATGGCTACACCTTC
len: 13
d_gene: NA
j_gene: TRBJ1-2
abundance: NA
v_gene: TRBV19

CDR3aa: CASSPTSGSPTGELFF
CDR3nt: TGTGCCAGCAGCCCAACTAGCGGGAGTCCCACCGGGGAGCTGTTTTTT
len: 16
d_gene: TRBD2
j_gene: TRBJ2-2
abundance: NA
v_gene: TRBV7-3

CDR3aa: CASSEADRGPHYEQYF
CDR3nt: TGTGCCAGCAGTGAAGCCGACAGGGGGCCCCACTACGAGCAGTACTTC
len: 16
d_gene: TRBD1
j_gene: TRBJ2-7
abundance: NA
v_gene: TRBV25-1

CDR3aa: CASSGWTANSGNTIYF
CDR3nt: TGCGCCAGCAGTGGATGGACAGCGAACTCTGGAAACACCATATATTTT
len: 16
d_gene: NA
j_gene: TRBJ1-3
abundance: NA
v_gene: TRBV10-2

CDR3aa: CAIGGGYTEPQHF
CDR3nt: TGTGCCATCGGAGGCGGATATACGGAGCCCCAGCATTTT
len: 13
d_gene: NA
j_gene: TRBJ1-5
abundance: NA
v_gene: TRBV28

CDR3aa: CASSRDRGQETQYF
CDR3nt: TGTGCCAGCAGCAGAGACAGGGGGCAAGAGACCCAGTACTTC
len: 14
d_gene: TRBD1
j_gene: TRBJ2-5
abundance: few
v_gene: TRBV5-4

CDR3aa: CASSIPGSQTQYF
CDR3nt: TGTGCCAGTAGTATCCCGGGGTCCCAGACCCAGTACTTC
len: 13
d_gene: NA
j_gene: TRBJ2-5
abundance: NA
v_gene: TRBV19

CDR3aa: CASSQDWDRGVSPLHF
CDR3nt: TGTGCCAGCAGCCAAGATTGGGACAGGGGGGTTTCACCCCTCCACTTT
len: 16
d_gene: TRBD1
j_gene: TRBJ1-6
abundance: NA
v_gene: TRBV3-1/TRBV3-2

CDR3aa: CSVEGLAGLSNEQFF
CDR3nt: TGCAGCGTTGAAGGACTAGCGGGTCTCTCCAATGAGCAGTTCTTC
len: 15
d_gene: TRBD2
j_gene: TRBJ2-1
abundance: NA
v_gene: TRBV29-1

CDR3aa: CASSSQGPGEQYF
CDR3nt: TGTGCCAGCAGCTCCCAGGGCCCTGGCGAGCAGTACTTC
len: 13
d_gene: NA
j_gene: TRBJ2-7
abundance: many
v_gene: TRBV11-2

CDR3aa: CASSPRSGRQETQYF
CDR3nt: TGTGCCAGCTCACCACGTAGCGGGAGACAAGAGACCCAGTACTTC
len: 15
d_gene: TRBD2
j_gene: TRBJ2-5
abundance: NA
v_gene: TRBV18